Listed below are T cell receptor beta chains from one sample, sequenced in a study of post-analysis software for immune sequencing data. MiXCR was run by TCRdb on the PCR reads, yielding one entry per CDR3 protein. The sample lists roughly 700,000 distinct CDR3 sequences, roughly 29% occurring once. The source material was blood. These receptors were collected from a girl aged 5-17 years with multiple sclerosis. CDR3s include the opening cysteine and the closing phenylalanine or tryptophan. Fields, in order: D gene, V gene, J gene, clone size, CDR3 DNA, CDR3 protein. A D gene is named only where the DNA matches it firmly. The listing skips clone size in some rows; elsewhere it reads once, few, many or a size class.

TRBD1	TRBV6-5	TRBJ2-7	many	TGTGCCAGCAGCGCCGGGACAGGAAGAACAAAGCAGTACTTC	CASSAGTGRTKQYF
NA	TRBV6-5	TRBJ2-6	NA	TGTGCCAGCGGATTAAAGGGTGGATCTGGGGCCAACGTCCTGACTTTC	CASGLKGGSGANVLTF
NA	TRBV29-1	TRBJ2-4	NA	TGCAGCGTTGAAGATTCCGGCAGACATAGTAGAAACATTCAGTACTTC	CSVEDSGRHSRNIQYF
NA	TRBV5-1	TRBJ2-7	NA	TGCGCCAGCAGCTTGGCTATCCTAGGCAATGAGCAGTACTTC	CASSLAILGNEQYF
TRBD1	TRBV6-5	TRBJ2-5	NA	TGTGCCAGCAGCTCCGGGACAGGGTCCGGGGAGACCCAGTACTTC	CASSSGTGSGETQYF
NA	TRBV21-1	TRBJ2-6	few	TGTGCCAGCAGCAAATATAACAGCTCCTGGGGCAACGTCCTGACTTTC	CASSKYNSSWGNVLTF
NA	TRBV6-2/TRBV6-3	TRBJ1-2	few	TGTGCCTCCGAGGACTACAGATTAGCTAACTATGGCTACACCTTC	CASEDYRLANYGYTF
TRBD2	TRBV7-2	TRBJ2-1	many	TGTGCCAGCAGCTCTAGCGGATCGTACAATGAGCAGTTCTTC	CASSSSGSYNEQFF
TRBD1	TRBV27	TRBJ2-4	few	TGTGCCAGCAGAACGCAGACAGGGTACGACATTCAGTACTTC	CASRTQTGYDIQYF
TRBD2	TRBV9	TRBJ2-3	few	TGTGCCAGCAGCCCAACTAGCGGGGTTTTTACCGGAGATACGCAGTATTTT	CASSPTSGVFTGDTQYF
NA	TRBV7-2	TRBJ2-6	NA	TGTGCCAGCAGCAAGTGGGCAGCTGGGGCCAACGTCCTGACTTTC	CASSKWAAGANVLTF
TRBD1	TRBV2	TRBJ2-3	NA	TGTGCCAGCAGGGACAGGGGGCGGGGAGATACGCAGTATTTT	CASRDRGRGDTQYF
NA	TRBV28	TRBJ2-3	few	TGTGCCAGCAGTTTAGTCAATCCCCTTCAGGCAGATACGCAGTATTTT	CASSLVNPLQADTQYF
NA	TRBV28	TRBJ1-4	NA	TGTGCCAGCAGTCCAAATCCCGGGCCAACAACTAATGAAAAACTGTTTTTT	CASSPNPGPTTNEKLFF
TRBD1	TRBV20-1	TRBJ1-1	once	TGCAGTGCTGACCTCCGGGACAGGGTCTACACTGAAGCTTTCTTT	CSADLRDRVYTEAFF
TRBD1	TRBV29-1	TRBJ2-1	few	TGCAGCGTTGTTCCGGGACAGGGAAGAGGGGAGCAGTTCTTC	CSVVPGQGRGEQFF
NA	TRBV29-1	TRBJ1-2	many	TGCAGCGTTGAATGGGGATCCTATGGCTACACCTTC	CSVEWGSYGYTF
TRBD1	TRBV3-1	TRBJ1-2	NA	TGTGCCAGCAGCCAAGATTTGATCCTCCGGGACAGGGCGTTCTATGGCTACACCTTC	CASSQDLILRDRAFYGYTF
NA	TRBV3-1	TRBJ2-3	few	TGTGCCAGCAGCCAAGGACTAGTGGGGACAGATACGCAGTATTTT	CASSQGLVGTDTQYF
NA	TRBV14	TRBJ2-1	few	TGTGCCAGCAGCCAAGGGGCGACGGCCTTGCCTCTTAATGAGCAGTTCTTC	CASSQGATALPLNEQFF
NA	TRBV9	TRBJ2-7	many	TGTGCCAGCAGCGTAGATGCGTCTTCTTCCTACGAGCAGTACTTC	CASSVDASSSYEQYF
NA	TRBV4-1	TRBJ1-5	few	TGCGCCAGCAGCCAAGGGGACGCGAGATATCAGCCCCAGCATTTT	CASSQGDARYQPQHF
TRBD2	TRBV27	TRBJ2-7	NA	TGTGCCAGCAGTTCTACTAGCGAGGGAAACGAGCAGTACTTC	CASSSTSEGNEQYF
TRBD2	TRBV7-9	TRBJ2-5	NA	TGTGCCAGCAGCTTAGGACTAGCGGGGCAGACCCAGTACTTC	CASSLGLAGQTQYF
NA	TRBV20-1	TRBJ2-1	NA	TGCAGTGCGTTGGGGGACTACAATGAGCAGTTCTTC	CSALGDYNEQFF
TRBD1	TRBV29-1	TRBJ2-1	few	TGCAGCGTCAGCGGGACAGGGGGCTTGGATGAGCAGTTCTTC	CSVSGTGGLDEQFF
NA	TRBV7-2	TRBJ1-4	NA	TGTGCCAGCAGCTTAGATCGCGGCATCCGGGACGAACTGTTTTTT	CASSLDRGIRDELFF
NA	TRBV24-1	TRBJ2-7	few	TGTGCCACCAGTGATTATCGACAGGGAGGCGAGCAGTACTTC	CATSDYRQGGEQYF
NA	TRBV20-1	TRBJ2-7	NA	TGCAGTGCTAGTGGGCAGGATGGTTACGAGCAGTACTTC	CSASGQDGYEQYF
TRBD1	TRBV4-3	TRBJ2-7	NA	TGCGCCAGCAGCCTAATGATCACAGGGGCGGGCCACGAGCAGTACTTC	CASSLMITGAGHEQYF
NA	TRBV7-9	TRBJ2-7	NA	TGTGCCAGCAGCTTAGTATGGGGGCAGGGGACCTCCTACGAGCAGTACTTC	CASSLVWGQGTSYEQYF
TRBD2	TRBV14	TRBJ2-1	NA	TGTGCCAGCAGCCCCTTATCGGGACTAGCGGGAGGATCCTACAATGAGCAGTTCTTC	CASSPLSGLAGGSYNEQFF
TRBD1	TRBV5-1	TRBJ2-5	many	TGCGCCAGCAGCCCCACAGGGGGCTGGGAGACCCAGTACTTC	CASSPTGGWETQYF
TRBD2	TRBV10-3	TRBJ2-7	NA	TGTGCCATCAGATACGGGACTAGCGCTTACGAGCAGTACTTC	CAIRYGTSAYEQYF
TRBD1	TRBV18	TRBJ2-3	few	TGTGCCAGCTCACCACGGGACAGGGTTGATACGCAGTATTTT	CASSPRDRVDTQYF
NA	TRBV7-7	TRBJ2-6	once	TGTGCCAGCAGCGCCTCAAGGTTATCGAACGTCCTGACTTTC	CASSASRLSNVLTF
NA	TRBV19	TRBJ2-3	once	TGTGCCAGTAGTATCCCGACAGGCACGGGGACAGATACGCAGTATTTT	CASSIPTGTGTDTQYF
NA	TRBV20-1	TRBJ2-3	few	TGCAGTGCTAGAGACCCCGGACACTCCACAGATACGCAGTATTTT	CSARDPGHSTDTQYF
NA	TRBV5-1	TRBJ2-1	few	TGCGCCAGCAGCTTGTCCCAGGAAGGGTTTGGGAATGAGCAGTTCTTC	CASSLSQEGFGNEQFF
NA	TRBV29-1	TRBJ1-2	NA	NA	CSVAGGTEYGHTF
NA	TRBV28	TRBJ2-7	NA	TGTGCCAGCAGGCGGACAGATAGAGACTCCTACGAGCAGTACTTC	CASRRTDRDSYEQYF
TRBD2	TRBV5-1	TRBJ2-4	NA	TGCGCCAGCAGCTTGGATTTCGGGAGGGCGTTAAACATTCAGTACTTC	CASSLDFGRALNIQYF
NA	TRBV7-2	TRBJ2-1	NA	TGTGCCAGCAGATTACGGTTGCTCAATGAGCAGTTCTTC	CASRLRLLNEQFF
NA	TRBV7-9	TRBJ2-5	NA	TGTGCCAGCAGCTTAATCGGGGGGCGAACTGAGACCCAGTACTTC	CASSLIGGRTETQYF
NA	TRBV29-1	TRBJ2-3	many	TGCAGCGTTGAAGCGCTAGATACGCAGTATTTT	CSVEALDTQYF
NA	TRBV7-2	TRBJ2-4	once	TGTGCCAGCAGCCCGAGCGGGACAGGCCTAGCCAAAAACATTCAGTACTTC	CASSPSGTGLAKNIQYF